This TCR beta chain appears in the sequencing data of a study of blood T cells in healthy people across ages. For the second PCR, which ran for 7 to 11 cycles, a sample-barcoded 5' primer and a J-beta primer mix were used. TCRdb passed the 5' RACE reads through MiXCR, listing each CDR3 protein once. The sample yields roughly 930,000 distinct CDR3 sequences, under 50% seen once. Study conclusions and caveats: Long-lived donors carried more naive CD4+ cells and greater diversity than aged donors. While age rose, TCR beta diversity per million T cells dropped in a roughly linear way.

This clonotype was picked up a small number of times. What it binds is not known. The CDR3 spans 15 residues. Trimming cost V 4 bases and J 6 bases, with 18 bases left between them. The germline CDR1 and CDR2 sequences are LNHDA and SQIVND (reference sequence). The clonotype was recovered from a man aged 25 to 40 in good health. The sample comprised blood. The chain couples TRBV19 to TRBJ2-5; D may correspond to TRBD1 or TRBD2 (5 bases each). CDR3 DNA sequence: TGTGCCAGTAGTAAACTATGGGACGAAAGGAAGACCCAGTACTTC. It is translated as CASSKLWDERKTQYF.